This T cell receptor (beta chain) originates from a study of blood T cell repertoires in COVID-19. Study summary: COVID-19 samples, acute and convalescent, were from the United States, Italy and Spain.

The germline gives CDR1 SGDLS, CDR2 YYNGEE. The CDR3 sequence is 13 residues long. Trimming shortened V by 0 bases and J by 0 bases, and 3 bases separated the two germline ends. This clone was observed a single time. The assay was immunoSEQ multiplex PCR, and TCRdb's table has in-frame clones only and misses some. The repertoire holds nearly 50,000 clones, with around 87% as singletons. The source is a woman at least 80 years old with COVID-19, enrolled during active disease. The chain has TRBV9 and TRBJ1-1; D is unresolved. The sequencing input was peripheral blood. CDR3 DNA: TGTGCCAGCAGCGTAGTAGTGAACACTGAAGCTTTCTTT. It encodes CASSVVVNTEAFF.